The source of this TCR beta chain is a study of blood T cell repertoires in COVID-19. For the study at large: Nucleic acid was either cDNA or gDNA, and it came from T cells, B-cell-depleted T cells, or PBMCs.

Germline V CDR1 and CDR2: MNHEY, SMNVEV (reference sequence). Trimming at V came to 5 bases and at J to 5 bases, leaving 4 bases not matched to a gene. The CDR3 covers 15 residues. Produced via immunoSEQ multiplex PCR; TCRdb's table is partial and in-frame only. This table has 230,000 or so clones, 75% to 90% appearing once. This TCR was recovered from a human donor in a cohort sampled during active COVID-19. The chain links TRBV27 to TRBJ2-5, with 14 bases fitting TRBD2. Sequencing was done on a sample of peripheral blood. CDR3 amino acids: CASSPGLAGAETQYF. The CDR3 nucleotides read TGTGCCAGCAGTCCGGGACTAGCGGGAGCCGAGACCCAGTACTTC.